This T cell receptor (beta chain) was sequenced in a study of T cells in Graves' hyperthyroidism and ophthalmopathy. The wider study: The blood sample was taken at first diagnosis, before treatment began. Broader study findings: Clonotypes that were expanded in thyroid above 0.001 mostly appeared in blood too.

Germline V gene lookup returns CDR1 DFQATT and CDR2 SNEGSKA (reference sequence). The junction had 9 bases not matched to a gene; V was cut back by 6 bases and J by 5 bases. CDR3 length: 13 amino acids. Comments on this clonotype: The antigen remains undetermined.

The cohort's ophthalmopathy patients, a group with duration under 3 months, had a Clinical Activity Score of at least 3 and a NOSPECS grade of at least 4. Thyroid ultrasound and orbital computed tomography, with clinical symptoms and serum thyroxine and TRAb, informed diagnoses. TCR beta CDR3 regions were amplified from RNA transcripts. Carried out on the TCR CDR3, a first-round RT-PCR used the HTBI primer set. MiXCR, run by TCRdb on the multiplex PCR reads, gives a single entry per CDR3 protein. The table lists 250,000 to 300,000 distinct CDR3 sequences, approximately 18% of them singletons. Sequenced: blood. This TCR was sampled from a man aged 50 to 60 with Graves' ophthalmopathy. The V gene is TRBV20-1, the J gene TRBJ2-7; 8 nucleotides line up with TRBD2. The CDR3 is CSAKAGDLNEQYF. The CDR3 region has the DNA TGCAGTGCCAAAGCGGGAGATTTGAACGAGCAGTACTTC.